This T cell receptor beta chain appears in the sequencing data of a study of patients and donors after allogeneic stem cell transplantation. The V end was cut by 5 bases, the J end by 5 bases, with 21 bases between. The CDR3 has 16 residues. MiXCR, applied by TCRdb to the RT-PCR reads, yields one record per CDR3 protein. Among about 70,000 distinct CDR3 sequences listed, around 27% were seen once. Many counts were recorded for this clonotype. This chain joins TRBV12-3 or TRBV12-4 and TRBJ1-2; possible D gene TRBD1, 5 bases. The receptor was derived from a human donor who was either an allogeneic HSCT recipient or a stem cell or donor lymphocyte infusion donor (not recorded which). It is not recorded whose cells these are; they may come from a transplant donor. The sequenced sample consisted of blood, either unsorted or a sorted T cell fraction (not recorded which). The CDR3 coding sequence is TGTGCCAGCAGTCCTCCGCTTACGGCAGGGTATTATGGCTACACCTTC. The encoded protein is CASSPPLTAGYYGYTF.